The clone carrying this T cell receptor (beta chain) was counted at least ten times. What it recognizes is unknown. The data were obtained in a study of T-cell memory formation after mild COVID-19. TCRdb analysed the 5' RACE reads with MiXCR anew, one entry per CDR3 protein. The sample gives about 300,000 distinct CDR3 sequences, less than 20% of which show up once; about 21% is in the top ten. Germline V gene lookup returns CDR1 MDHEN and CDR2 SYDVKM. The CDR3 consists of 11 residues. Trimming cost V 5 bases and J 8 bases, with 7 bases left between them. Study-wide results and caveats: Cross-reactive memory seemingly joined, as some responding clones were found in pre-infection memory.

This receptor was taken from a man aged 18 to 35 who had mild COVID-19 (a few samples of this study predate the infection). Cell type and time point are not known. The chain couples TRBV28 to TRBJ2-1; no clear D gene. Sequencing input: PBMCs or a T cell subset sorted from them (not recorded which). CDR3 sequence reads: CASSQIDEQFF. In DNA, the CDR3 is TGTGCCAGCAGTCAAATAGATGAGCAGTTCTTC. The full variable domain, in which reference TRBV28 and TRBJ2-1 provide the parts outside the CDR3, is DVKVTQSSRYLVKRTGEKVFLECVQDMDHENMFWYRQDPGLGLRLIYFSYDVKMKEKGDIPEGYSVSREKKERFSLILESASTNQTSMYLCASSQIDEQFFGPGTRLTVL.